The 23 T cell receptor beta chains reported below all come from one sample, sequenced in a study of cytomegalovirus exposure and HLA in healthy donors. PCR amplification relied on 60 Vbeta primers (plus 13 Jbeta primers). The table came from immunoSEQ multiplex PCR; TCRdb's copy has only in-frame clones and leaves some out. The sample lists over 150,000 clones, around 80% occurring once. Specimen: PBMCs. These receptors were taken from a girl aged 2-10 years in good health and CMV-seropositive.

This clone appeared a single time. The CDR3 nucleotides are TGTGCCAGTAGTATAGATCAGGGGCGCATGAACACTGAAGCTTTCTTT. As protein: CASSIDQGRMNTEAFF. The V and J genes are TRBV19 and TRBJ1-1, with TRBD1 as a possible D gene (6 bases). This CDR3 has 16 residues. Germline values: CDR1 LNHDA, CDR2 SQIVND (reference sequence). Trimming took 0 bases from V and 0 from J, leaving 11 bases between them. Together with reference TRBV19 and TRBJ1-1, the CDR3 gives the full variable domain: DGGITQSPKYLFRKEGQNVTLSCEQNLNHDAMYWYRQDPGQGLRLIYYSQIVNDFQKGDIAEGYSVSREKKESFPLTVTSAQKNPTAFYLCASSIDQGRMNTEAFFGQGTRLTVV.

The chain combines TRBV10-2 with TRBJ1-1; the D gene is possibly TRBD1 (5 bases). The germline V gene has CDR1 WSHSY and CDR2 SAAADI. Trimming cost V 10 bases and J 5 bases, with 17 bases left between them. The CDR3 totals 13 residues. Here the CDR3 reads CATLRGVETEAFF. Written as DNA, the CDR3 is TGCGCCACCTTAAGGGGTGTGGAGACTGAAGCTTTCTTT.

The genes are TRBV6-6 and TRBJ1-4; D unresolved. CDR1 and CDR2 from the germline V gene are MNHNY and SVGAGI (reference sequence). The CDR3 sequence is 14 residues long. Trimming pared 2 bases from V and 4 bases from J, leaving 8 bases between. CDR3 amino acids: CASSYGGNNEKLFF. Here the CDR3 DNA reads TGTGCCAGCAGTTACGGAGGGAATAATGAAAAACTGTTTTTT.

DNA for the CDR3: TGCGCCAGCAGCGGTCGGACAGGGGGCACCGAGACCCAGTACTTC. Translating it yields CASSGRTGGTETQYF. V is TRBV5-1 and J is TRBJ2-5, with 11 bases fitting TRBD1. CDR1 is SGHRS and CDR2 is YFSETQ in the germline V gene. There are 15 residues in the CDR3. V dropped 4 bases and J dropped 5; count of bases not matched to a gene: 7.

The chain carries TRBV5-8 and TRBJ1-2; 7 bases agree with TRBD1. Germline lookup yields CDR1 SGHTS and CDR2 YDEGEE. The V gene end was trimmed by 3 bases and the J gene end by 8 bases; junction bases not matched to a gene: 16. This CDR3 is 16 amino acids long. The CDR3 is CASSSGTVRLLGGYTF. As DNA, the CDR3 is TGTGCCAGCAGCTCCGGGACAGTGAGGCTCCTTGGAGGCTACACCTTC.

The chain combines TRBV5-1 with TRBJ2-1; D remains ambiguous. The CDR3 consists of 15 residues. Trimming removed 2 bases at V and 2 bases at J, with 11 bases between. Germline lookup yields CDR1 SGHRS and CDR2 YFSETQ. In nucleotides, the CDR3 is TGCGCCAGCAGCTTTAGCATCTCAACCTACAATGAGCAGTTCTTC. This codes for CASSFSISTYNEQFF.

The chain has TRBV5-6 and TRBJ1-1; no firm D call. The V gene lost 0 bases and the J gene lost 7 bases, with 7 bases spanning the gap. This CDR3 is 12 amino acids long. Germline loops: CDR1 SGHDT, CDR2 YYEEEE. CDR3 in DNA: TGTGCCAGCAGCTTGGTGAGATTTGAAGCTTTCTTT. Translating gives CASSLVRFEAFF.

The rearrangement links TRBV19 to TRBJ2-7, with 9 positions matching TRBD1. Germline lookup yields CDR1 LNHDA and CDR2 SQIVND (reference sequence). This CDR3 contains 15 residues. Germline trimming cut 5 bases from V and 1 base from J; bases unmatched to any gene: 6. In nucleotides, the CDR3 is TGTGCCAGTAGTCCAGACAGGGGGTTGTCCTACGAGCAGTACTTC. This encodes CASSPDRGLSYEQYF.

This clone was observed once. The genes are TRBV6-5 and TRBJ1-1, with D possibly matching TRBD1 (5 bases). The CDR3 covers 14 residues. Germline assignment: CDR1 MNHEY and CDR2 SVGAGI. V was pared by 2 bases and J by 4 bases, with 11 bases between. The CDR3 is CASSYGAGGTEAFF. In nucleotides, the CDR3 is TGTGCCAGCAGTTACGGGGCGGGGGGCACTGAAGCTTTCTTT.

The table lists this clone with a count of one. This CDR3 reads CASSIRQVYGYTF. For the CDR3, the DNA is TGTGCCAGTAGTATCAGACAGGTCTATGGCTACACCTTC. The V call is TRBV19, the J call TRBJ1-2; possible D gene TRBD1, 6 bases. This CDR3 spans 13 amino acids. The V gene lost 3 bases and the J gene lost 4 bases, with 9 bases spanning the gap. Germline loops: CDR1 LNHDA, CDR2 SQIVND (reference sequence).

This sequence joins TRBV29-1 and TRBJ2-3; TRBD1 matches 8 bases. The CDR3 has 14 amino acids. The ends lost 4 bases at V and 3 bases at J; junction bases unmatched: 6. CDR1 and CDR2 from the germline V gene are SQVTM and ANQGSEA. CDR3 loop: CSVGQGALTDTQYF. The CDR3 DNA reads as TGCAGCGTTGGTCAGGGGGCGTTGACAGATACGCAGTATTTT.

V gene TRBV10-3 combines with J gene TRBJ1-5, with D maybe TRBD1 (5 bases). The CDR3 spans 13 residues. The germline V and J ends were trimmed by 3 bases and 2 bases, with 5 bases remaining between them. Germline-derived CDR1 and CDR2 are ENHRY and SYGVKD. DNA for the CDR3: TGTGCCATCAGTGACAGGGGCAATCAGCCCCAGCATTTT. Its translation is CAISDRGNQPQHF.

The V gene is TRBV25-1, the J gene TRBJ1-5, with D perhaps matching TRBD1 (5 bases). V lost 3 bases and J lost 8, with 14 bases in between. The CDR3 loop spans 14 amino acids. The germline gives CDR1 MGHDK, CDR2 SYGVNS. The CDR3 region has the DNA TGTGCCAGCAGTGACCCTACGGCGGGGGAGCCCCAGCATTTT. This translates into CASSDPTAGEPQHF.

The CDR3: CASSEPNRGRSNQPQHF. The CDR3 nucleotides read TGTGCCAGCAGTGAACCAAACAGGGGCAGGAGCAATCAGCCCCAGCATTTT. V and J are TRBV2 and TRBJ1-5; 7 bases are shared with TRBD1. J lost 1 base, V lost 2 bases, and 8 bases had no gene match. From germline, CDR1 is SNHLY and CDR2 FYNNEI. This CDR3 contains 17 residues.

V is TRBV5-4 and J is TRBJ1-2; 11 nucleotides match TRBD1. V trimming: 1 base; J trimming: 6 bases; junction bases outside the gene matches: 5. This CDR3 has 15 amino acids. CDR1 is SGHNT and CDR2 is YYREEE in the germline V gene (reference sequence). CDR3 residues: CASSLMDRGRDGYTF. The CDR3 nucleotides are TGTGCCAGCAGCTTGATGGACAGGGGGCGAGATGGCTACACCTTC. Together with reference TRBV5-4 and TRBJ1-2, the CDR3 gives the full variable domain: ETGVTQSPTHLIKTRGQQVTLRCSSQSGHNTVSWYQQALGQGPQFIFQYYREEENGRGNFPPRFSGLQFPNYSSELNVNALELDDSALYLCASSLMDRGRDGYTFGSGTRLTVV.

The gene calls are TRBV2 and TRBJ2-7; TRBD2 matches at 13 bases. Germline assignment: CDR1 SNHLY and CDR2 FYNNEI. The CDR3 runs 13 residues. V dropped 8 bases and J dropped 4; count of bases not matched to a gene: 2. The CDR3 region has the DNA TGTGCCAGCCGGACTAGCGGGAGATACGAGCAGTACTTC. Its protein product is CASRTSGRYEQYF.

The chain recombines TRBV11-2 with TRBJ1-5; D may be TRBD1 (6 bases). With 2 bases removed from V and 2 bases from J, the gap between germline ends came to 10 bases. The CDR3 sequence is 15 residues long. Germline V lookup: CDR1 SGHAT, CDR2 FQNNGV. In DNA, the CDR3 is TGTGCCAGCAGCTTATGGGGGCAGGGCAATCAGCCCCAGCATTTT. Translation: CASSLWGQGNQPQHF.

The CDR3 spells CASSSQGRNTEAFF. DNA for the CDR3: TGTGCCAGCAGCTCACAGGGGCGAAACACTGAAGCTTTCTTT. The V gene is TRBV7-9, the J gene TRBJ1-1; 7 nucleotides match TRBD1. V trimming: 4 bases; J trimming: 2 bases; junction bases outside the gene matches: 4. Per the germline V gene, CDR1 is SEHNR and CDR2 is FQNEAQ (reference sequence). This CDR3 region has 14 residues.

The chain links TRBV7-9 to TRBJ1-6, with 8 positions matching TRBD1. CDR3 length equals 15 residues. Losses at the gene ends were 1 base for V and 7 bases for J; bases not matched to a gene: 3. In germline, CDR1 is SEHNR, CDR2 FQNEAQ (reference sequence). CDR3 DNA sequence: TGTGCCAGCAGCTTAGACGGACAGGGCAATTCACCCCTCCACTTT. Amino acids: CASSLDGQGNSPLHF.

The V gene is TRBV4-2, the J gene TRBJ2-7; D perhaps matches TRBD2 (6 bases). Deletions cut 1 base from V and 6 bases from J, with 22 bases between. The CDR3 length is 17 residues. Germline CDR1 is LGHNA and CDR2 is YNFKEQ. CDR3 nucleotides: TGTGCCAGCAGCCAAGTTACGTGGTGGGGGGTGTCGATCGAGCAGTACTTC. This translates into CASSQVTWWGVSIEQYF.

The chain recombines TRBV28 with TRBJ2-7, with TRBD2 matching 7 bases. Germline values: CDR1 MDHEN, CDR2 SYDVKM. CDR3 length: 14 residues. V was pared by 7 bases and J by 0 bases, with 6 bases of the junction left unmatched. The CDR3 nucleotides read TGTGCCAGCACCGCCGGGAGGATCTCCTACGAGCAGTACTTC. Protein: CASTAGRISYEQYF.

This clone appeared a few times. Other DNA sequences from this sample encode an identical CDR3 as well. The CDR3 is CASRRSSYEQYF. The CDR3 bases are TGTGCCAGCAGGAGGAGCTCCTACGAGCAGTACTTC. V and J are TRBV2 and TRBJ2-7, with D hard to call. In germline, CDR1 is SNHLY, CDR2 FYNNEI. The CDR3 totals 12 residues. V was shortened by 6 bases and J by 0 bases, with 6 bases between the two germline ends.

The gene calls are TRBV5-1 and TRBJ2-1, with TRBD2 matching over 10 bases. The trim removed 4 bases at V and 3 bases at J, leaving 4 bases unmatched. Per the germline V gene, CDR1 is SGHRS and CDR2 is YFSETQ. The CDR3 spans 15 residues. Here the CDR3 DNA reads TGCGCCAGCAGCGCTAGGACTAGCGGCTACAATGAGCAGTTCTTC. This translates into CASSARTSGYNEQFF.